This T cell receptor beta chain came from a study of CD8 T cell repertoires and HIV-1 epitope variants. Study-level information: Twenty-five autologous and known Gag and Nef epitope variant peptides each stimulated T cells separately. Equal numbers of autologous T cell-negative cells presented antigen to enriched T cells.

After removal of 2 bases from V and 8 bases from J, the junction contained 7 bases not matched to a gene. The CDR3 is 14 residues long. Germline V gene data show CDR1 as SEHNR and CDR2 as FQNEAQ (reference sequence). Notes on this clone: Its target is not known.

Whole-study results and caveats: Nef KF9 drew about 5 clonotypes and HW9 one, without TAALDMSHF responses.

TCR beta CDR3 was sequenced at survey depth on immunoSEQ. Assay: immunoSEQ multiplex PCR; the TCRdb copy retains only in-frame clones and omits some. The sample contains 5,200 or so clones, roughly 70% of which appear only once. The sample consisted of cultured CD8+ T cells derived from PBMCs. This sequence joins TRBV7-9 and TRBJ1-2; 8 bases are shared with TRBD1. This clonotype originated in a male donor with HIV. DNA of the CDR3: TGTGCCAGCAGCTTACAGGGGGCCTCAGAAGGCTACACCTTC. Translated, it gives CASSLQGASEGYTF.